This T cell receptor beta chain was found in a study of kidney transplant recipient with SARS-CoV-2 infection. One entry per CDR3 protein, called by TCRdb with MiXCR from the reads. The table records 200,000 to 300,000 distinct CDR3 sequences, about 30% of them present only once. Worth noting for this clonotype: Since a much larger clone is just one base distant, this may be a read error.

CDR3 length: 18 amino acids. In germline, CDR1 is LGHNA, CDR2 YSLEER. The source was a blood sample, collected at baseline and on day 111 from a kidney transplant recipient. The source is a male patient in his 30s who had COVID-19 and was a kidney transplant recipient. Some T cells could come from the graft donor. The V call is TRBV4-3, the J call TRBJ2-2; D is possibly TRBD1 or TRBD2 (5 bases each). The CDR3 DNA sequence: TGCGCCAGCAGCCAAGAACTTGTTAGACAGATAAACACCGGGAAGCTGTTTTTT. Protein: CASSQELVRQINTGKLFF.